The T cell receptor beta chain under discussion was sequenced for a study of blood T cell repertoires in COVID-19. Study-level background: From the United States, Italy and Spain came samples of acute and convalescent COVID-19. T cells, B-cell-depleted T cells, or PBMCs provided the cDNA or gDNA that served as material.

As originally analysed: Quantification of nucleated cells was approximated via reference gene primer amplification. This table comes from immunoSEQ multiplex PCR, and its TCRdb copy is limited to in-frame clones, with some not included. V and J calls and clone size are those listed in that table; D and trimming were worked out from the DNA. Of about 150,000 clones detected, roughly 80% appear once; the ten largest clones hold 29%. V was pared by 0 bases and J by 8 bases, with 11 bases between. CDR1 and CDR2 from the germline V gene are SGDLS and YYNGEE. CDR3 length: 13 amino acids. This sequence originates from a woman in her sixties or seventies with acute or convalescent COVID-19. Input material: peripheral blood. V is TRBV9 and J is TRBJ1-2, with TRBD1 as a possible D gene (5 bases). As DNA, the CDR3 is TGTGCCAGCAGCGTAGAAGGGGTTAACGGCTACACCTTC. Protein sequence: CASSVEGVNGYTF.